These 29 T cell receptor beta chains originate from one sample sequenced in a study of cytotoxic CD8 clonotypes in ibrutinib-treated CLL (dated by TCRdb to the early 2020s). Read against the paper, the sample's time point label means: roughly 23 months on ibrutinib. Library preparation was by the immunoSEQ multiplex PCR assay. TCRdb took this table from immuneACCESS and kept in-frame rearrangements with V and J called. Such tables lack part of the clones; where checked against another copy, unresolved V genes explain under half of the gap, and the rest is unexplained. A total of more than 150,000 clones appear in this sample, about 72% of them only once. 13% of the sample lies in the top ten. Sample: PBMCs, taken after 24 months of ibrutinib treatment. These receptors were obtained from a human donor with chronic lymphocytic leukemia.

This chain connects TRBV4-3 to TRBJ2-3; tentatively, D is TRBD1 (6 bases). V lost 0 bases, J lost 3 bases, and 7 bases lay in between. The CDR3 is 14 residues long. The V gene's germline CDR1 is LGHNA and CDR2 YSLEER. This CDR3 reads CASSQEGATDTQYF. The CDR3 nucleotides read TGCGCCAGCAGCCAAGAGGGGGCTACAGATACGCAGTATTTT.

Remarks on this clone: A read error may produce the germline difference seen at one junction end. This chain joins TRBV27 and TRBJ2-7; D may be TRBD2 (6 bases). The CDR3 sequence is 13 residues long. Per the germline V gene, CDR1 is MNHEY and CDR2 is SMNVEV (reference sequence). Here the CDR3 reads CASRESGADEQYF. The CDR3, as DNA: TGTGCGAGCAGGGAGTCGGGAGCCGACGAGCAGTACTTC.

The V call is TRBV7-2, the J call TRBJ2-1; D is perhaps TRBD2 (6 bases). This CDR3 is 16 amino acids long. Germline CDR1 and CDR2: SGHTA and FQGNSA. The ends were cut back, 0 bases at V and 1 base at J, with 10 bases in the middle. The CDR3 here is CASSLAPGVSYNEQFF. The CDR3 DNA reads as TGTGCCAGCAGCTTAGCACCGGGAGTATCCTACAATGAGCAGTTCTTC.

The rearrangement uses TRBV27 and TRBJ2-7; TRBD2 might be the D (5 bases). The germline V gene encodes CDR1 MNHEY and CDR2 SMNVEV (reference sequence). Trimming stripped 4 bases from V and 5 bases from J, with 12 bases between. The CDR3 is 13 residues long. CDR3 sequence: CASSSLVRDEQYF. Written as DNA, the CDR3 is TGTGCCAGCAGTTCCCTCGTGAGGGACGAGCAGTACTTC.

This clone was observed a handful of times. The CDR3 spells CASSRGTFNTEAFF. CDR3 bases: TGTGCCAGCAGTCGTGGGACATTCAACACTGAAGCTTTCTTT. The rearrangement links TRBV6-5 to TRBJ1-1; possible D gene TRBD1, 6 bases. This CDR3 is 14 amino acids long. V shed 5 bases and J shed 2 bases, with 12 bases lying between them. Germline CDR1 MNHEY, CDR2 SVGAGI.

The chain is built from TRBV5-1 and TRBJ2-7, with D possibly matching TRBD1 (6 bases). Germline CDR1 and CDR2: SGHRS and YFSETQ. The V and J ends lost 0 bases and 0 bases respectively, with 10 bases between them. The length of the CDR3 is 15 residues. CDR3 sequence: CASSLARGASYEQYF. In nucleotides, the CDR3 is TGCGCCAGCAGCTTGGCCAGGGGAGCCTCCTACGAGCAGTACTTC.

The chain's CDR3 is CASSRGAGELFF. Written as DNA, the CDR3 is TGTGCCAGCAGTAGGGGCGCCGGGGAGCTGTTTTTT. The V and J genes are TRBV25-1 and TRBJ2-2; D is possibly TRBD1 (5 bases). Deletions cut 5 bases from V and 6 bases from J, with 7 bases between. Germline assignment: CDR1 MGHDK and CDR2 SYGVNS. The CDR3 runs 12 residues.

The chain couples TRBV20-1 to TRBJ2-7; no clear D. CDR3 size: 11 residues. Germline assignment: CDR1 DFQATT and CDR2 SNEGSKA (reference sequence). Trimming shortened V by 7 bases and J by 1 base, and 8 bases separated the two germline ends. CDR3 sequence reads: CSVVQSYEQYF. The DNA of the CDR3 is TGCAGTGTGGTCCAGTCCTACGAGCAGTACTTC.

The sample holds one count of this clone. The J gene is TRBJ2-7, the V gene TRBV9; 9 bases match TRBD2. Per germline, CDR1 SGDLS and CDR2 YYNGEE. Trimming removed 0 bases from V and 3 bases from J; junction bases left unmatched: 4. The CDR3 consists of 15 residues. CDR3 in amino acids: CASSVEVTSGYEQYF. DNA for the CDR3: TGTGCCAGCAGCGTAGAGGTGACTAGCGGCTACGAGCAGTACTTC. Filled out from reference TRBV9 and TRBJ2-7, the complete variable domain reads DSGVTQTPKHLITATGQRVTLRCSPRSGDLSVYWYQQSLDQGLQFLIQYYNGEERAKGNILERFSAQQFPDLHSELNLSSLELGDSALYFCASSVEVTSGYEQYFGPGTRLTVT.

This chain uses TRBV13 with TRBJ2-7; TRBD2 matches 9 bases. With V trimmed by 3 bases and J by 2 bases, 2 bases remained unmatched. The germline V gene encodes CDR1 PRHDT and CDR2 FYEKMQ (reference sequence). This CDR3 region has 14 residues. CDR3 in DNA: TGTGCCAGCAGCTTTGAGCGGGAGGCCTACGAGCAGTACTTC. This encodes CASSFEREAYEQYF.

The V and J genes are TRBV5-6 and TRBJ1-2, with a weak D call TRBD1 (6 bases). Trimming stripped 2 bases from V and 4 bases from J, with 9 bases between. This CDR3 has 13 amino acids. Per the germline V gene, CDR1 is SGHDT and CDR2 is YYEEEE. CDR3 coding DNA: TGTGCCAGCAGCTTTAACAGGGTCTATGGCTACACCTTC. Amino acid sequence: CASSFNRVYGYTF.

CDR3 sequence: CASSLGATETEAFF. DNA for the CDR3: TGTGCCAGCAGCTTAGGGGCGACAGAGACTGAAGCTTTCTTT. This chain connects TRBV11-2 to TRBJ1-1, with D tentatively TRBD1 (5 bases). Germline loops: CDR1 SGHAT, CDR2 FQNNGV. The CDR3 covers 14 residues. V lost 1 base to trimming and J lost 5 bases, with 11 bases between them.

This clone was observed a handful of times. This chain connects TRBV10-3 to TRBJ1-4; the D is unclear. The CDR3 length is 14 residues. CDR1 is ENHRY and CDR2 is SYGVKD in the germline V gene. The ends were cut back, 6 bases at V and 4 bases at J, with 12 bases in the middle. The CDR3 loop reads CAISQTQDNEKLFF. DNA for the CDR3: TGTGCCATCAGCCAAACCCAGGATAATGAAAAACTGTTTTTT.

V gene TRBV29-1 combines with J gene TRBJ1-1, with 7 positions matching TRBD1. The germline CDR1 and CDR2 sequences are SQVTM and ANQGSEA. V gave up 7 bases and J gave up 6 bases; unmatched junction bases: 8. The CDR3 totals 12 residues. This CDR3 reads CSANRGFAEAFF. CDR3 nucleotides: TGCAGCGCGAACAGGGGTTTCGCTGAAGCTTTCTTT.

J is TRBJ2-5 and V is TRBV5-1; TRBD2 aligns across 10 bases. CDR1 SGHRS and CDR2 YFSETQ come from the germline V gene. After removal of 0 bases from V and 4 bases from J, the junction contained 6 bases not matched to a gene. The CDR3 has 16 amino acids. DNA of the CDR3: TGCGCCAGCAGCTTGGTTCCTAGCGGGGGACCAGAGACCCAGTACTTC. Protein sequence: CASSLVPSGGPETQYF.

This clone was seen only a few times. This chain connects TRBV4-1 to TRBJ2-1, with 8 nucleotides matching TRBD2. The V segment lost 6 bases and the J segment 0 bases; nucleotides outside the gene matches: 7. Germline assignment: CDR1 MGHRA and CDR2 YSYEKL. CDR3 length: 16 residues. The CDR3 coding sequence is TGCGCCAGCAGGGGTCTCGGGAGGGCCTCCTACAATGAGCAGTTCTTC. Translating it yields CASRGLGRASYNEQFF.

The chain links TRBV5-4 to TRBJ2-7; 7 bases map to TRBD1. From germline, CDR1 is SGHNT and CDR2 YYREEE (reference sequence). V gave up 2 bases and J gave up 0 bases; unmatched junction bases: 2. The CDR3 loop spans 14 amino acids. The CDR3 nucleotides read TGTGCCAGCAGCTTACAGGGGTCCTCCTACGAGCAGTACTTC. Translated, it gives CASSLQGSSYEQYF. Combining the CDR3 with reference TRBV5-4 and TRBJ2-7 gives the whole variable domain ETGVTQSPTHLIKTRGQQVTLRCSSQSGHNTVSWYQQALGQGPQFIFQYYREEENGRGNFPPRFSGLQFPNYSSELNVNALELDDSALYLCASSLQGSSYEQYFGPGTRLTVT.

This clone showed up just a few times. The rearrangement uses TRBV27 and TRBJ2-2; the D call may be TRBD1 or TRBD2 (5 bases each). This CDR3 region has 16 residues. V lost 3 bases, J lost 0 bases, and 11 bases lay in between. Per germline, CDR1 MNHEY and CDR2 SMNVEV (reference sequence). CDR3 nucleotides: TGTGCCAGCAGTTTTAATGGGGGTACGAACACCGGGGAGCTGTTTTTT. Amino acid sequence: CASSFNGGTNTGELFF.

Written as DNA, the CDR3 is TGTGCCAGCAGCGATAGCGGGGGGACCAACCGGGATGAGCAGTTCTTC. This translates into CASSDSGGTNRDEQFF. The rearrangement links TRBV9 to TRBJ2-1; 10 nucleotides line up with TRBD2. Trimming took 3 bases from V and 8 from J; bases not matched to a gene: 11. The CDR3 is 16 residues long. Looked up from germline, CDR1 is SGDLS and CDR2 is YYNGEE.

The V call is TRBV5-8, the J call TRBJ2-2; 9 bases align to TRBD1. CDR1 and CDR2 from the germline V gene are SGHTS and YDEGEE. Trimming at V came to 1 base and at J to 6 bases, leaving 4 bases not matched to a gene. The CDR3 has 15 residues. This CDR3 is CASSLTGGFPGELFF. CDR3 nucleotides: TGTGCCAGCAGCTTGACAGGGGGCTTTCCCGGGGAGCTGTTTTTT.

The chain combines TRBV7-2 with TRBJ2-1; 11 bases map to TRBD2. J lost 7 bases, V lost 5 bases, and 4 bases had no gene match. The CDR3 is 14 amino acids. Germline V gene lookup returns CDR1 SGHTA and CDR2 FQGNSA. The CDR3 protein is CASSLTSGSNEQFF. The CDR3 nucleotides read TGTGCCAGCAGCCTAACTAGCGGGAGTAATGAGCAGTTCTTC.

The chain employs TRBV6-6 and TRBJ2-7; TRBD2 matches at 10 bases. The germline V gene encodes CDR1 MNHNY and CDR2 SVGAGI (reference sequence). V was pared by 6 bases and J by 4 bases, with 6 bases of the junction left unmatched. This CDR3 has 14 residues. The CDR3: CASRPSGSVYEQYF. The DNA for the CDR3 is TGTGCCAGCAGACCTAGCGGGAGTGTTTACGAGCAGTACTTC.

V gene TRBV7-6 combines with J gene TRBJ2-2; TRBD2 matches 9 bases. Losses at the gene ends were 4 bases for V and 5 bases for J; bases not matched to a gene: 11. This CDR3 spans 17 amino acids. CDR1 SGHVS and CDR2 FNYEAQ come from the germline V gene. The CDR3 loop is CASSSLREGPWTGELFF. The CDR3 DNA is TGTGCCAGCAGCTCCCTGCGGGAGGGCCCGTGGACCGGGGAGCTGTTTTTT. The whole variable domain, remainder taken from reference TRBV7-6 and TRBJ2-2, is GAGVSQSPRYKVTKRGQDVALRCDPISGHVSLYWYRQALGQGPEFLTYFNYEAQQDKSGLPNDRFSAERPEGSISTLTIQRTEQRDSAMYRCASSSLREGPWTGELFFGEGSRLTVL.

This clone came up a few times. In DNA, the CDR3 is TGTGCCAGCAGCTCCGCGGCGGGGGAGACCCAGTACTTC. This gives the protein CASSSAAGETQYF. The rearrangement uses TRBV5-4 and TRBJ2-5; the D gene is possibly TRBD2 (6 bases). This CDR3 contains 13 residues. The germline V gene has CDR1 SGHNT and CDR2 YYREEE (reference sequence). V lost 3 bases, J lost 5 bases, and 11 bases lay in between.

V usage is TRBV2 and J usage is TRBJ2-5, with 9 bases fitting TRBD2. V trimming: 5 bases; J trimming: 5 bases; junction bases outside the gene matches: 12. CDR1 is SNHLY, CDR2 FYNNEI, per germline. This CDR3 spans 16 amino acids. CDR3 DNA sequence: TGTGCCAGCAGTAAAAGCGGGAGGCTGGCCATGGAGACCCAGTACTTC. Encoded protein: CASSKSGRLAMETQYF. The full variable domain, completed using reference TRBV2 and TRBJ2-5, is EPEVTQTPSHQVTQMGQEVILRCVPISNHLYFYWYRQILGQKVEFLVSFYNNEISEKSEIFDDQFSVERPDGSNFTLKIRSTKLEDSAMYFCASSKSGRLAMETQYFGPGTRLLVL.

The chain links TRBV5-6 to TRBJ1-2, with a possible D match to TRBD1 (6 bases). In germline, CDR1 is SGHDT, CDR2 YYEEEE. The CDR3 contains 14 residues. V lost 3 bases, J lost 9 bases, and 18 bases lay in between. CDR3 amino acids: CASSWERTEMSYTF. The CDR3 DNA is TGTGCCAGCAGCTGGGAGCGGACAGAGATGAGCTACACCTTC.

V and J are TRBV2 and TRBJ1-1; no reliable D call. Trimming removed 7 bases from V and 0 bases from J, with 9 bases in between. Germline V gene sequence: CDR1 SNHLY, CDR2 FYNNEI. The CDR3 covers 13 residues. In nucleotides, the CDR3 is TGTGCCAGCATTTGGTCAGTGAACACTGAAGCTTTCTTT. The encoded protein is CASIWSVNTEAFF.

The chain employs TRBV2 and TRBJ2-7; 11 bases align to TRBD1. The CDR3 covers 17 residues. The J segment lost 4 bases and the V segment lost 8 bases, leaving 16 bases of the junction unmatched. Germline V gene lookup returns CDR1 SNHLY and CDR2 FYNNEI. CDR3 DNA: TGTGCCAGCCACGGACAGGGGGCTATAAAAGGGGGTTACGAGCAGTACTTC. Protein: CASHGQGAIKGGYEQYF.

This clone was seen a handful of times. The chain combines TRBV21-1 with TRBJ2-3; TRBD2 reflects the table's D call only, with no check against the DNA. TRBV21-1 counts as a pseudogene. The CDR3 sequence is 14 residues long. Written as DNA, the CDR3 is TGTGCCGCCCCGGGAGGCGCAAGGGGAGATACGCAGTATTTT. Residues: CAAPGGARGDTQYF.